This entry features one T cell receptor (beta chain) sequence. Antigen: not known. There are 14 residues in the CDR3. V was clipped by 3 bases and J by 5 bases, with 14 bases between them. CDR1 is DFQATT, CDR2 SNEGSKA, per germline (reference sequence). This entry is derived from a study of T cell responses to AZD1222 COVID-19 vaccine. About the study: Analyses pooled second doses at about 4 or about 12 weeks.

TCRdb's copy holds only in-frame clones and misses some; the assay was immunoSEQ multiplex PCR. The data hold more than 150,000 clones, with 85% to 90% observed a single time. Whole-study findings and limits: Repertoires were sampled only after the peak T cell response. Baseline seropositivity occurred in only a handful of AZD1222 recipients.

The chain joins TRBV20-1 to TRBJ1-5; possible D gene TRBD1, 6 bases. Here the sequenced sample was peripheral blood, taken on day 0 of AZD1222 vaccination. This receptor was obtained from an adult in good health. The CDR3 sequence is CSASAGAGDQPQHF. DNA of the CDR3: TGCAGTGCTAGTGCAGGGGCTGGGGATCAGCCCCAGCATTTT.